A single sample gave rise to the 24 T cell receptor beta chains below, sequenced in a study of cytomegalovirus exposure and HLA in healthy donors. Primers for the PCR totalled 60 Vbeta and 13 Jbeta. Sequenced by immunoSEQ multiplex PCR; TCRdb stores in-frame clones only, minus some. The table for this sample gives more than 100,000 clones. The sample consisted of PBMCs. The source of these receptors is a man between 18 and 29 years old in good health and CMV-seronegative.

The chain is built from TRBV6-1 and TRBJ2-7; 11 bases fit TRBD2. The ends lost 6 bases at V and 4 bases at J; junction bases unmatched: 5. The CDR3 has 14 residues. CDR1 is MNHNS and CDR2 is SASEGT in the germline V gene. The CDR3 region has the DNA TGTGCCAGCAGCCTAGCGGGAGGAGATTACGAGCAGTACTTC. Residues: CASSLAGGDYEQYF.

The chain employs TRBV25-1 and TRBJ1-2; D is ambiguous. V was clipped by 6 bases and J by 4 bases, with 15 bases between them. Germline-derived CDR1 and CDR2 are MGHDK and SYGVNS. CDR3 length: 14 residues. This chain's CDR3 is CASRDPGFVYGYTF. Here the CDR3 DNA reads TGTGCCAGCAGAGACCCGGGATTTGTCTATGGCTACACCTTC.

As to this clone: A read error may account for a junction end that differs from germline. The chain is built from TRBV7-7 and TRBJ2-2; D is perhaps TRBD1 (6 bases). Germline loops: CDR1 SSHAT, CDR2 FNYEAQ (reference sequence). This CDR3 comprises 15 residues. CDR3 loop: CASSRIQGGDGELFF. CDR3 DNA: TGTGCTAGCAGCCGAATACAGGGTGGGGACGGGGAGCTGTTTTTT.

This chain links TRBV6-5 with TRBJ1-2, with a tentative D call TRBD1 (5 bases). Germline V gives CDR1 MNHEY, CDR2 SVGAGI. This CDR3 has 14 residues. Trimming took 5 bases from V and 4 from J, leaving 14 bases between them. The DNA for the CDR3 is TGTGCCAGCAGTCCCCTTGGGGCTACCTATGGCTACACCTTC. Translated: CASSPLGATYGYTF.

CDR3 DNA sequence: TGTGCCAGTAGTCCCCAGCGATCTAGCGGTGGGCAACTGTTTTTT. It encodes CASSPQRSSGGQLFF. The rearrangement links TRBV19 to TRBJ2-2; 7 bases map to TRBD2. Germline V gene data show CDR1 as LNHDA and CDR2 as SQIVND (reference sequence). The CDR3 spans 15 residues. V gave up 5 bases and J gave up 14 bases; unmatched junction bases: 17.

The CDR3 DNA is TGTGCCAGCAGCCCCGGCGGGGGGAATAATGAAAAACTGTTTTTT. It codes for CASSPGGGNNEKLFF. The chain joins TRBV5-6 to TRBJ1-4; D perhaps matches TRBD1 (5 bases). Germline values: CDR1 SGHDT, CDR2 YYEEEE. Deletions cut 4 bases from V and 4 bases from J, with 14 bases between. This CDR3 region has 15 residues. The entire variable domain, with the rest obtained from reference TRBV5-6 and TRBJ1-4, is as follows: DAGVTQSPTHLIKTRGQQVTLRCSPKSGHDTVSWYQQALGQGPQFIFQYYEEEERQRGNFPDRFSGHQFPNYSSELNVNALLLGDSALYLCASSPGGGNNEKLFFGSGTQLSVL.

The V and J genes are TRBV7-9 and TRBJ2-5; possible D gene TRBD1, 5 bases. Trimming cost V 2 bases and J 4 bases, with 5 bases left between them. Germline-derived CDR1 and CDR2 are SEHNR and FQNEAQ (reference sequence). CDR3 length: 12 amino acids. The CDR3 DNA reads as TGTGCCAGCAGCTTAAGGGGAGAGACCCAGTACTTC. Encoded protein: CASSLRGETQYF.

Remarks on this clone: The CDR3 carries no conserved terminal phenylalanine or tryptophan, so it likely arises from a read error. The V gene is TRBV18, the J gene TRBJ2-7, with D possibly matching TRBD1 (5 bases). CDR1 and CDR2 (germline): KGHSH, LQKENI. Trimming left V 0 bases short and J 3 bases short, with 6 bases between. The CDR3 contains 13 residues. In nucleotides, the CDR3 is TGTGCCAGCTCACCACCGACAGTCTACGAGCAGTACTCC. The encoded protein is CASSPPTVYEQYS.

V and J are TRBV9 and TRBJ1-2; D gene unclear. CDR1 is SGDLS and CDR2 is YYNGEE in the germline V gene. V lost 5 bases and J 5 bases, leaving 13 bases between the germline ends. The CDR3 contains 13 residues. This CDR3 is CASSPPSGYGYTF. The CDR3 bases are TGTGCCAGCAGTCCCCCCTCCGGGTATGGCTACACCTTC.

The chain recombines TRBV6-1 with TRBJ2-5; D is perhaps TRBD1 (6 bases). The assigned J gene may be wrong: the sequence end matches TRBJ2-7 better. Germline V gives CDR1 MNHNS, CDR2 SASEGT. The CDR3 is 15 residues long. CDR3 coding DNA: TGTGCCAGCAGTGATGTCGGACAGATAAGCTACGAGCAGTACTTC. This encodes CASSDVGQISYEQYF.

The gene calls are TRBV13 and TRBJ2-7; 11 nucleotides align to TRBD1. Germline-derived CDR1 and CDR2 are PRHDT and FYEKMQ (reference sequence). The CDR3 loop spans 16 amino acids. V was pared by 5 bases and J by 3 bases, with 9 bases of the junction left unmatched. The CDR3 reads CASSERTGGKFYEQYF. CDR3 DNA sequence: TGTGCCAGCAGCGAACGGACAGGGGGCAAGTTCTACGAGCAGTACTTC.

The chain couples TRBV5-1 to TRBJ2-3; D not resolved. Deletions cut 2 bases from V and 4 bases from J, with 14 bases between. The CDR3 runs to 15 residues. The germline CDR1 and CDR2 sequences are SGHRS and YFSETQ. CDR3 loop: CASSLSRGRADTQYF. Written as DNA, the CDR3 is TGCGCCAGCAGCTTAAGCCGAGGCCGGGCAGATACGCAGTATTTT.

This chain joins TRBV5-4 and TRBJ1-2; 10 bases align to TRBD1. This CDR3 has 14 amino acids. From germline, CDR1 is SGHNT and CDR2 YYREEE (reference sequence). Trimming removed 3 bases from V and 8 bases from J; junction bases left unmatched: 7. CDR3 DNA: TGTGCCAGCAGCTCCCGACAGGGGGCTGGCGGCTACACCTTC. This codes for CASSSRQGAGGYTF.

The chain links TRBV9 to TRBJ2-5; D unresolved. CDR1 is SGDLS, CDR2 YYNGEE, per germline. Trimming shortened V by 4 bases and J by 1 base, and 11 bases separated the two germline ends. The CDR3 spans 14 residues. CDR3 coding DNA: TGTGCCAGCAGCCCTTCGCGTCTCCAAGAGACCCAGTACTTC. Its protein product is CASSPSRLQETQYF.

The chain links TRBV19 to TRBJ1-4; D call uncertain. V lost 4 bases and J 4 bases, leaving 13 bases between the germline ends. The CDR3 spans 15 residues. CDR1 LNHDA and CDR2 SQIVND come from the germline V gene (reference sequence). CDR3 bases: TGTGCCAGTAGTAGTTCGACTCCGGATAATGAAAAACTGTTTTTT. Its translation is CASSSSTPDNEKLFF.

This rearrangement joins TRBV6-1 to TRBJ2-7; TRBD1 might be the D (6 bases). This CDR3 contains 14 residues. Germline CDR1 MNHNS, CDR2 SASEGT. Trimming pared 6 bases from V and 2 bases from J, leaving 14 bases between. CDR3 protein: CASSPVQGTYEQYF. CDR3 nucleotides: TGTGCCAGCAGCCCAGTACAGGGTACCTACGAGCAGTACTTC.

The chain couples TRBV19 to TRBJ2-5; 9 nucleotides line up with TRBD2. The CDR3 runs to 15 residues. Germline CDR1 reads LNHDA; CDR2 reads SQIVND (reference sequence). The ends lost 6 bases at V and 1 base at J; junction bases unmatched: 6. The CDR3: CASRAGLASQETQYF. In nucleotides, the CDR3 is TGTGCCAGTAGAGCAGGACTAGCGAGCCAAGAGACCCAGTACTTC.

The V gene is TRBV6-5, the J gene TRBJ1-2; the match to TRBD1 covers 9 bases. V lost 6 bases and J lost 2; bases outside the gene matches: 4. This CDR3 has 14 amino acids. Looked up from germline, CDR1 is MNHEY and CDR2 is SVGAGI. CDR3 protein: CASRGTGRNYGYTF. The CDR3, as DNA: TGTGCCAGCAGAGGGACAGGGCGGAACTATGGCTACACCTTC.

The V gene is TRBV6-5, the J gene TRBJ2-7; TRBD1 matches at 10 bases. From germline, CDR1 is MNHEY and CDR2 SVGAGI. The V and J ends lost 2 bases and 0 bases, in that order; junction bases with no gene match: 4. This CDR3 has 16 residues. Written as DNA, the CDR3 is TGTGCCAGCAGTTACGCCGGACAGGGGGTCTCCTACGAGCAGTACTTC. This encodes CASSYAGQGVSYEQYF.

V gene TRBV27 combines with J gene TRBJ1-4, with D perhaps TRBD1 (5 bases). CDR1 and CDR2 from the germline V gene are MNHEY and SMNVEV (reference sequence). The CDR3 contains 14 residues. The ends were cut back, 1 base at V and 4 bases at J, with 7 bases in the middle. The CDR3 loop reads CASSLWGYNEKLFF. CDR3 DNA: TGTGCCAGCAGTTTATGGGGCTATAATGAAAAACTGTTTTTT.

The chain has TRBV14 and TRBJ2-5; D remains unclear. Trimming shortened V by 0 bases and J by 7 bases, and 12 bases separated the two germline ends. CDR3 length: 14 amino acids. The germline V gene encodes CDR1 SGHDN and CDR2 FVKESK. The CDR3 DNA reads TGTGCCAGCAGCCAAGACTACGCCATACGGACCCAGTACTTC. It specifies CASSQDYAIRTQYF.

The V call is TRBV14, the J call TRBJ1-1, with TRBD1 matching over 8 bases. V lost 1 base and J lost 1; bases outside the gene matches: 11. The germline CDR1 and CDR2 sequences are SGHDN and FVKESK. The CDR3 contains 18 residues. CDR3 bases: TGTGCCAGCAGCCAAGCAGGTCAGGGGGCTCAGTGGAACACTGAAGCTTTCTTT. Its protein product is CASSQAGQGAQWNTEAFF.

The chain is built from TRBV7-2 and TRBJ1-2, with D unresolved. The CDR3 loop spans 15 amino acids. The V and J ends lost 4 bases and 2 bases respectively, with 14 bases between them. From germline, CDR1 is SGHTA and CDR2 FQGNSA. The CDR3 loop reads CASSSSGAGNYGYTF. CDR3 nucleotides: TGTGCCAGCAGCTCCAGTGGTGCGGGAAACTATGGCTACACCTTC.

The chain combines TRBV5-1 with TRBJ2-5, with 7 bases aligning to TRBD2. Trimming took 0 bases from V and 5 from J; bases not matched to a gene: 4. The CDR3 is 14 residues long. Germline lookup yields CDR1 SGHRS and CDR2 YFSETQ. The CDR3 region has the DNA TGCGCCAGCAGCTTGGTTGGCGGGAGTGAGACCCAGTACTTC. Translating it yields CASSLVGGSETQYF.